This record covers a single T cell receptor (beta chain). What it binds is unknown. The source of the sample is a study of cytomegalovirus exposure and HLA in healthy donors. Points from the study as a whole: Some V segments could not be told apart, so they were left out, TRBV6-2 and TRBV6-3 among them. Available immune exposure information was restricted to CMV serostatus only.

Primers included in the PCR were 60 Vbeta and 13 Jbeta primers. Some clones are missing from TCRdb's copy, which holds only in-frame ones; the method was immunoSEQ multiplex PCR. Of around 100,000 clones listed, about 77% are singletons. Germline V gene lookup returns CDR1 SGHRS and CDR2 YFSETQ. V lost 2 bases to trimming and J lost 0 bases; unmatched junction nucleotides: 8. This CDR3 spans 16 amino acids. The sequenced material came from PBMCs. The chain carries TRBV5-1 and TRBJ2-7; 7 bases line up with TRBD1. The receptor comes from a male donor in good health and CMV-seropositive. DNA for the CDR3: TGCGCCAGCAGCTTTCTTGACAGGGCGAGCTCCTACGAGCAGTACTTC. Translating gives CASSFLDRASSYEQYF. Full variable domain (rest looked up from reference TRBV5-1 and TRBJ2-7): KAGVTQTPRYLIKTRGQQVTLSCSPISGHRSVSWYQQTPGQGLQFLFEYFSETQRNKGNFPGRFSGRQFSNSRSEMNVSTLELGDSALYLCASSFLDRASSYEQYFGPGTRLTVT.